This TCR beta chain was captured in a study of blood T cell repertoires in COVID-19. Profiling relied on immunoSEQ multiplex PCR, and the TCRdb table lists in-frame clones only, not all of them. This table holds a few hundred thousand clones, almost 90% found once. V was pared by 10 bases and J by 1 base, with 15 bases of the junction left unmatched. The germline CDR1 and CDR2 sequences are SNHLY and FYNNEI. The CDR3 has 16 residues. Specimen: PBMCs or T cells enriched from blood (not recorded which). This clonotype was obtained from a man aged 25-40 years who had been exposed to COVID-19. The gene calls are TRBV2 and TRBJ2-5; 7 bases align to TRBD1. The CDR3 sequence is CATPPGHRDSQETQYF. The CDR3 nucleotides are TGTGCCACCCCCCCAGGGCACCGGGACAGCCAAGAGACCCAGTACTTC.